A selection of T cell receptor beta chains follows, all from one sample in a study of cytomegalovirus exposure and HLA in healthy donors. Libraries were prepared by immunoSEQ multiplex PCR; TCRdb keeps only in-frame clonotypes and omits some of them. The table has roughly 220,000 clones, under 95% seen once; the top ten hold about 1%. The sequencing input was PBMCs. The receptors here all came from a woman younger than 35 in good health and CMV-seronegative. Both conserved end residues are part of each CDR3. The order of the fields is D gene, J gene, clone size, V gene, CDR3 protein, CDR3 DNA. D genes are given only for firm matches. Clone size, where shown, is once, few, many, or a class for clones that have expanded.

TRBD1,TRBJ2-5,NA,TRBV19,CASSMSGTGASETQYF,TGTGCCAGTAGTATGTCCGGGACAGGGGCGAGTGAGACCCAGTACTTC
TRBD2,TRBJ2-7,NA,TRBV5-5,CASSLSGTIRDNAYEQYF,TGTGCCAGCAGCCTTTCCGGGACTATCCGGGATAACGCCTACGAGCAGTACTTC
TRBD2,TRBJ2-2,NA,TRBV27,CASSRRTSGRANTGELFF,TGTGCCAGCAGCCGCCGGACTAGCGGGAGAGCCAACACCGGGGAGCTGTTTTTT
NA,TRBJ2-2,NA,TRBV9,CASSSRGAQNTGELFF,TGTGCCAGCAGCTCCCGGGGGGCCCAAAACACCGGGGAGCTGTTTTTT
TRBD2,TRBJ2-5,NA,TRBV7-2,CASSLDVAGGSQETQYF,TGTGCCAGCAGCTTAGATGTTGCGGGAGGCTCCCAAGAGACCCAGTACTTC
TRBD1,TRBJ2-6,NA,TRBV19,CASSIYGQGNFGANVLTF,TGTGCCAGTAGTATTTATGGACAGGGGAACTTTGGGGCCAACGTCCTGACTTTC
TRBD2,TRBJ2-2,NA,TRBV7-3,CASSLRGLAGGGTGELFF,TGTGCCAGCAGCTTAAGGGGACTAGCGGGCGGCGGCACCGGGGAGCTGTTTTTT
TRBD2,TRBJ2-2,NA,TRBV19,CASRYSGSPGELFF,TGTGCCAGTAGGTATAGCGGGAGCCCCGGGGAGCTGTTTTTT
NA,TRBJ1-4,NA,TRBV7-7,CASSPGRGGELFF,TGTGCCAGCAGCCCTGGGAGGGGTGGGGAACTGTTTTTT
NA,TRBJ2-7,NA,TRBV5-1,CASSFAFSSYEQYF,TGCGCCAGCAGCTTCGCTTTTAGCTCCTACGAGCAGTACTTC
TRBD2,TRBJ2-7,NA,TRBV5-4,CASSWGGLAGGFYEQYF,TGTGCCAGCAGTTGGGGGGGACTAGCGGGAGGTTTCTACGAGCAGTACTTC
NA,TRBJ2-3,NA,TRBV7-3,CASGLGADTQYF,TGTGCCAGCGGCCTAGGGGCCGATACGCAGTATTTT
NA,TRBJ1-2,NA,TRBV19,CASRPSGANYGYTF,TGTGCCAGTAGACCAAGCGGAGCTAACTATGGCTACACCTTC
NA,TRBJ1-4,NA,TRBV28,CASHRDRANEKLFF,TGTGCCAGCCACAGGGATAGGGCTAATGAAAAACTGTTTTTT
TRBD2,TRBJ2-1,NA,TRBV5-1,CASFRGGGSYNEQFF,TGCGCCAGCTTTAGGGGCGGGGGCTCCTACAATGAGCAGTTCTTC
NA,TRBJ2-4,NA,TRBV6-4,CASSVTGSENIQYF,TGTGCCAGCAGTGTAACAGGGTCGGAAAACATTCAGTACTTC
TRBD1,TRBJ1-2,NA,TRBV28,CASSRKKNRGGYTF,TGTGCCAGCAGTAGAAAGAAAAACAGGGGAGGCTACACCTTC
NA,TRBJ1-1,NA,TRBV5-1,CASSPGGGSYRAEAFF,TGCGCCAGCAGCCCCGGGGGGGGAAGCTATAGGGCTGAAGCTTTCTTT
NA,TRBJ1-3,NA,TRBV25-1,CASSEQGGNTIYF,TGTGCCAGCAGTGAACAGGGTGGAAACACCATATATTTT
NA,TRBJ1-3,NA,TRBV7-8,CASSLVGGKARVGNTIYF,TGTGCCAGCAGCTTAGTAGGGGGAAAGGCTAGAGTTGGAAACACCATATATTTT
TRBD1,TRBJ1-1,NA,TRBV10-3,CAISESKTGLNTEAFF,TGTGCCATCAGCGAGAGTAAGACAGGGTTGAACACTGAAGCTTTCTTT
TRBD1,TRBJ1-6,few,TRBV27,CASSLDRGRSPLHF,TGTGCCAGCAGCCTGGACAGGGGTAGATCACCCCTCCACTTT
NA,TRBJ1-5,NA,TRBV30,CAWREGDPSNQPQHF,TGTGCCTGGAGAGAGGGGGACCCTAGCAATCAGCCCCAGCATTTT
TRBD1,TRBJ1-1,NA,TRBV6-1,CASSGGQGAWTEAFF,TGTGCCAGCAGTGGGGGACAGGGGGCCTGGACTGAAGCTTTCTTT
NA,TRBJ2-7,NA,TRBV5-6,CASSSSYEQYF,TGTGCCAGCAGCTCTTCCTACGAGCAGTACTTC
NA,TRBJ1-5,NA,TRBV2,CASSDLGHNQPQHF,TGTGCCAGCAGTGATTTGGGACACAATCAGCCCCAGCATTTT
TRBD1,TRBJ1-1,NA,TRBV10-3,CAISEWTGASNTEAFF,TGTGCCATCAGTGAATGGACAGGGGCATCGAACACTGAAGCTTTCTTT
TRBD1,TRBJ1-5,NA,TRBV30,CAWRRGGGQPQHF,TGTGCCTGGAGAAGAGGGGGCGGGCAGCCCCAGCATTTT
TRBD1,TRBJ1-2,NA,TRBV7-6,CASSPRQGAYGYTF,TGTGCCAGCAGCCCAAGACAGGGGGCCTATGGCTACACCTTC
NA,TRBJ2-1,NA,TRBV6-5,CASAGSDNEQFF,TGTGCCTCGGCGGGCTCAGACAATGAGCAGTTCTTC
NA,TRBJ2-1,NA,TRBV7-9,CASSHRGGTEGDEQFF,TGTGCCAGCAGCCATCGGGGCGGGACCGAGGGCGATGAGCAGTTCTTC
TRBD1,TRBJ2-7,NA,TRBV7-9,CASSLAQGATYEQYF,TGTGCCAGCAGCTTAGCGCAGGGGGCGACTTACGAGCAGTACTTC
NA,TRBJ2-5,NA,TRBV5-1,CASSLGGTSRETQYF,TGCGCCAGCAGCTTAGGCGGGACGAGTCGCGAGACCCAGTACTTC
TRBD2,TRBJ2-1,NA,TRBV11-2,CASSLSGGGEQFF,TGTGCCAGCAGCTTATCGGGGGGTGGGGAGCAGTTCTTC
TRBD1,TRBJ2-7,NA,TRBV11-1,CASSLSRDSYYEQYF,TGTGCCAGCAGCCTCTCCCGGGACAGTTACTACGAGCAGTACTTC
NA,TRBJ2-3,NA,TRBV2,CASWLDSTDTQYF,TGTGCCAGTTGGCTCGATAGCACAGATACGCAGTATTTT
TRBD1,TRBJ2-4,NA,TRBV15,CATSRGTGGALAKNIQYF,TGTGCCACCAGCAGGGGGACAGGGGGGGCCCTGGCCAAAAACATTCAGTACTTC
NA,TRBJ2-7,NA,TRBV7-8,CASSLGHLYSGYEQYF,TGTGCCAGCAGCTTAGGTCACTTGTATTCTGGCTACGAGCAGTACTTC
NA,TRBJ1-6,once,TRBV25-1,CASCRDTNNSPLHF,TGTGCCAGCTGTCGGGACACTAATAATTCACCCCTCCACTTT
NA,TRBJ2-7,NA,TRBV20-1,CSARNSLEQYF,TGCAGTGCGCGAAACTCCCTCGAGCAGTACTTC
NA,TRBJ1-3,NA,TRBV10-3,CAISTGISGNTIYF,TGTGCCATCTCGACAGGCATCTCTGGAAACACCATATATTTT
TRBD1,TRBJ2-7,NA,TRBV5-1,CASSSRTGAYEQYF,TGCGCCAGCAGCTCACGAACAGGGGCCTACGAGCAGTACTTC
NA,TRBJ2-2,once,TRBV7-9,CATRVVSPSTGELFF,TGTGCCACGAGGGTCGTGAGCCCATCGACCGGGGAGCTGTTTTTT
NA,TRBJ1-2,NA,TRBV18,CASSPADRNGYTF,TGTGCCAGCTCACCTGCCGACAGAAATGGCTACACCTTC
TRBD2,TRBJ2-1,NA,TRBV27,CASRPSGLAVYNEQFF,TGTGCCAGCAGACCATCGGGACTAGCGGTCTACAATGAGCAGTTCTTC
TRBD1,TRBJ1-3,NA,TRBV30,CAWSCLQGDPMPLIYF,TGTGCCTGGAGTTGTCTCCAGGGGGACCCTATGCCCCTCATATATTTT
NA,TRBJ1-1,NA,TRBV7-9,CASSLSVATEAFF,TGTGCCAGCAGCTTGTCTGTAGCCACTGAAGCTTTCTTT
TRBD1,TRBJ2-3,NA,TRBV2,CASSIPKGPGGFTQYF,TGTGCCAGCAGCATCCCCAAGGGACCAGGGGGATTTACGCAGTATTTT
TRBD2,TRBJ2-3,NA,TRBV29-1,CSVGLAGGTGTQYF,TGCAGCGTCGGGCTAGCGGGAGGTACAGGTACGCAGTATTTT
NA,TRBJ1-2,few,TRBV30,CAWSADSSNYGYTF,TGTGCCTGGAGTGCTGACAGTTCTAACTATGGCTACACCTTC
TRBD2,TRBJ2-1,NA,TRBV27,CASSLLAGAYNEQFF,TGTGCCAGCAGTTTATTAGCGGGAGCCTACAATGAGCAGTTCTTC
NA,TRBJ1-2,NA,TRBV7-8,CASSLRGDYGYTF,TGTGCCAGCAGCTTAAGAGGAGACTATGGCTACACCTTC